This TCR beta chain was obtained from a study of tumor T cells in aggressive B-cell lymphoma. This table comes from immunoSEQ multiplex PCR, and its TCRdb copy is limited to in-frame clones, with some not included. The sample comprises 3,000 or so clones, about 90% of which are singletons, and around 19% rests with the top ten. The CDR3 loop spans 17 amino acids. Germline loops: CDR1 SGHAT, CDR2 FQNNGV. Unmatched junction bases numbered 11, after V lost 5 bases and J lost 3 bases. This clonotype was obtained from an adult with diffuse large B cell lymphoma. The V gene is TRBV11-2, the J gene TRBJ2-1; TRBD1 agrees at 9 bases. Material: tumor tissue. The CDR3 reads CASSIRKGTGSYNEQFF. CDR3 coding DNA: TGTGCCAGCAGCATTAGGAAAGGGACAGGGAGCTACAATGAGCAGTTCTTC.